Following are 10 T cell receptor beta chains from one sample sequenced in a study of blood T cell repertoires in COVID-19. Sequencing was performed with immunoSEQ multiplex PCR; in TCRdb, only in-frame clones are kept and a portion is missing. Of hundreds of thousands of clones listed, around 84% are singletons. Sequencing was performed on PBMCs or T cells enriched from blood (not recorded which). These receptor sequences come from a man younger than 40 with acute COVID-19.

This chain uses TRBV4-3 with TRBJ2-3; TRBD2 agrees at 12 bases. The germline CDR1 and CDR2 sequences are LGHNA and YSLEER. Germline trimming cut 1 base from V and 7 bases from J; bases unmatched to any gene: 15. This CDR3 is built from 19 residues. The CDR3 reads CASSQAASPGLAGLNTQYF. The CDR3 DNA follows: TGCGCCAGCAGCCAAGCGGCGTCTCCGGGACTAGCGGGCCTCAATACGCAGTATTTT.

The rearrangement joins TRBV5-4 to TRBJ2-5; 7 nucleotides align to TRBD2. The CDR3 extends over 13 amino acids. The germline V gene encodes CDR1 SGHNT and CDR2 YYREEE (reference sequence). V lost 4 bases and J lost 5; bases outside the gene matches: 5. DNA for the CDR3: TGTGCCAGCAGCCCGACCGGGGGGGAGACCCAGTACTTC. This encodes CASSPTGGETQYF.

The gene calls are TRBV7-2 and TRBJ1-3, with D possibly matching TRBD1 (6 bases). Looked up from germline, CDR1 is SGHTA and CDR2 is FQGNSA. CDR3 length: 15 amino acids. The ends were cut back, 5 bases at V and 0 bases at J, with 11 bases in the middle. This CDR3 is CASSPTGRSGNTIYF. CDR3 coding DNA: TGTGCCAGCAGCCCCACAGGGCGCTCTGGAAACACCATATATTTT.

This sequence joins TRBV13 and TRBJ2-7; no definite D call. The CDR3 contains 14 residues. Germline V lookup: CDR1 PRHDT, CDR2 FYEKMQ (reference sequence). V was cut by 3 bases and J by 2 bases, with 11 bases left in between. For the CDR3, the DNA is TGTGCCAGCAGCTTTCGAGGTTTGACCTACGAGCAGTACGTC. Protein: CASSFRGLTYEQYV.

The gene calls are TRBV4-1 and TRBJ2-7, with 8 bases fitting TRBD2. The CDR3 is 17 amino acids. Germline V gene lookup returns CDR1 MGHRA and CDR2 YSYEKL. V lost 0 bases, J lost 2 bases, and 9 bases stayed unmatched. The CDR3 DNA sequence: TGCGCCAGCAGCCAAGATCCGGGGGGGCACAATCCCTACGAGCAGTACGTC. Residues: CASSQDPGGHNPYEQYV.

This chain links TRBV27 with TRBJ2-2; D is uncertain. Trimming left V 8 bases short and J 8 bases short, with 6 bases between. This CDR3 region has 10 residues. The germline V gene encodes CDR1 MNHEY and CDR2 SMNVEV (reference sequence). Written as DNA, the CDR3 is TGTGCCAGCCGTCGGGGGGAGCTGTTTTTT. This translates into CASRRGELFF.

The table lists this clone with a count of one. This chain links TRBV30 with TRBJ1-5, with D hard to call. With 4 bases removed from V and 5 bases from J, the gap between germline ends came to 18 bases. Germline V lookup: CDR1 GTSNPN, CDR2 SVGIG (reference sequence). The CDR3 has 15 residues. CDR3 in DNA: TGTGCCTGGAACGACGACTCCCGTCTCTATCAGCCCCAGCATTTT. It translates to CAWNDDSRLYQPQHF.

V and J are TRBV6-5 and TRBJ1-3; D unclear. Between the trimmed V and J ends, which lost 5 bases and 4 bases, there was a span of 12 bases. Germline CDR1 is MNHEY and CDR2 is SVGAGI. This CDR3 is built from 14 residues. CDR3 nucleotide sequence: TGTGCCAGCAGTAAGGAGGGCAACGGAAACACCATATATTTT. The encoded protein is CASSKEGNGNTIYF.

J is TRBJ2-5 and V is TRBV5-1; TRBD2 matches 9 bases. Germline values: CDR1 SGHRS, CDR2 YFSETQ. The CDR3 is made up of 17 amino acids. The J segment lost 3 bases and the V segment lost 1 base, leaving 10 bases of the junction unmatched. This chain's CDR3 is CASSLNPAGGRKETQYF. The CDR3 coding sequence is TGCGCCAGCAGCTTGAACCCCGCGGGGGGGAGGAAAGAGACCCAGTACTTC. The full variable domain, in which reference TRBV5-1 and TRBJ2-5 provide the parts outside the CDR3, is KAGVTQTPRYLIKTRGQQVTLSCSPISGHRSVSWYQQTPGQGLQFLFEYFSETQRNKGNFPGRFSGRQFSNSRSEMNVSTLELGDSALYLCASSLNPAGGRKETQYFGPGTRLLVL.

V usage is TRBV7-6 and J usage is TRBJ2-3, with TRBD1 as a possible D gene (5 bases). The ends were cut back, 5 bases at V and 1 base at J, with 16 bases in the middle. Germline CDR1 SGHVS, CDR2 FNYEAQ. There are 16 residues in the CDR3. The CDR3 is CASSTAPQQGTDTQYF. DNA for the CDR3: TGTGCCAGCAGCACCGCCCCCCAACAGGGCACAGATACGCAGTATTTT.